The 25 T cell receptor beta chains below all came from one sample that was sequenced in a study of OX40 agonist ivuxolimab in advanced cancers. Sequencing was performed with immunoSEQ multiplex PCR; in TCRdb, only in-frame clones are kept and a portion is missing. Here the sample spans roughly 69,000 clones, approximately 85% being singletons. The sample here was CD4+ or CD8+ T cells sorted from blood, taken in a trial of the OX40 agonist ivuxolimab. Receptors were obtained from an adult with an advanced solid tumor such as melanoma, head and neck, liver or kidney cancer.

The chain couples TRBV15 to TRBJ1-2; no firm D call. CDR3 length: 16 residues. V was cut by 5 bases and J by 0 bases, with 16 bases left in between. The germline V gene encodes CDR1 LNHNV and CDR2 YYDKDF (reference sequence). CDR3 sequence reads: CATSDSGFGANYGYTF. DNA of the CDR3: TGTGCCACCAGCGACTCGGGGTTTGGTGCTAACTATGGCTACACCTTC.

The gene calls are TRBV4-1 and TRBJ1-4; D is uncertain. The CDR3 spans 14 residues. The germline gives CDR1 MGHRA, CDR2 YSYEKL. Trimming pared 2 bases from V and 8 bases from J, leaving 12 bases between. The CDR3 protein is CASSQRGQEEKLFF. CDR3 sequence (DNA): TGCGCCAGCAGCCAACGAGGCCAAGAGGAAAAACTGTTTTTT.

This sequence joins TRBV18 and TRBJ1-2; D is perhaps TRBD1 (6 bases). Between the trimmed V and J ends, which lost 0 bases and 8 bases, there was a span of 13 bases. The CDR3 is made up of 14 amino acids. The germline V gene has CDR1 KGHSH and CDR2 LQKENI. This chain's CDR3 is CASSPPQGSDGYTF. CDR3 DNA sequence: TGTGCCAGCTCACCACCCCAGGGGTCGGACGGCTACACCTTC.

V gene TRBV6-4 combines with J gene TRBJ2-3; 7 nucleotides match TRBD1. The J segment lost 2 bases and the V segment lost 5 bases, leaving 7 bases of the junction unmatched. Per the germline V gene, CDR1 is MRHNA and CDR2 is SNTAGT. The CDR3 runs 15 residues. CDR3 region: CASSISDRYTDTQYF. The CDR3 coding sequence is TGTGCCAGCAGTATCTCGGACAGGTACACAGATACGCAGTATTTT.

The chain couples TRBV6-6 to TRBJ2-7; tentatively, D is TRBD1 (5 bases). Deletions cut 8 bases from V and 0 bases from J, with 11 bases between. The CDR3 spans 13 residues. Germline CDR1 reads MNHNY; CDR2 reads SVGAGI (reference sequence). CDR3 nucleotides: TGTGCCAGCGGTCCGGACATCTCCTACGAGCAGTACTTC. Translating it yields CASGPDISYEQYF.

The chain carries TRBV5-1 and TRBJ1-1; maybe TRBD1 (5 bases). Per the germline V gene, CDR1 is SGHRS and CDR2 is YFSETQ. The V end was cut by 3 bases, the J end by 1 base, with 13 bases between. This CDR3 spans 15 amino acids. The CDR3 loop reads CASSSEWGRNTEAFF. DNA of the CDR3: TGCGCCAGCAGCTCGGAATGGGGCCGGAACACTGAAGCTTTCTTT.

This chain joins TRBV5-1 and TRBJ1-3, with 7 bases aligning to TRBD1. The germline V gene has CDR1 SGHRS and CDR2 YFSETQ. V gave up 4 bases and J gave up 4 bases; unmatched junction bases: 11. The CDR3 runs 16 residues. In nucleotides, the CDR3 is TGCGCCAGCAGCGCCACCGGGACAGCTGGGGGAAACACCATATATTTT. Translation gives CASSATGTAGGNTIYF.

The genes are TRBV10-3 and TRBJ2-1; 14 nucleotides align to TRBD2. The CDR3 runs 16 residues. CDR1 is ENHRY, CDR2 SYGVKD, per germline. V was clipped by 7 bases and J by 7 bases; unmatched bases: 9. CDR3 amino acids: CAINSYGTSGSNEQFF. Written as DNA, the CDR3 is TGTGCCATCAATAGCTACGGGACTAGCGGGAGTAATGAGCAGTTCTTC.

CDR3 protein: CASSQGLIPNTEAFF. CDR3 bases: TGTGCCAGCAGCCAGGGTCTGATCCCCAACACTGAAGCTTTCTTT. The J gene is TRBJ1-1, the V gene TRBV7-8, with a possible D match to TRBD1 (5 bases). CDR3 length: 15 amino acids. V gave up 5 bases and J gave up 2 bases, with 15 bases separating them. Germline lookup yields CDR1 SGHVS and CDR2 FQNEAQ.

This clone was detected once. The rearrangement joins TRBV29-1 to TRBJ1-1, with a weak D call TRBD1 (5 bases). Germline V gives CDR1 SQVTM, CDR2 ANQGSEA. The length of the CDR3 is 14 residues. V was shortened by 6 bases and J by 1 base, with 15 bases between the two germline ends. CDR3 DNA: TGCAGCGTCTCAGGGTACACGTCGAACACTGAAGCTTTCTTT. This gives the protein CSVSGYTSNTEAFF.

The chain combines TRBV27 with TRBJ1-2, with 7 bases that match TRBD1. There are 16 residues in the CDR3. Germline V gene sequence: CDR1 MNHEY, CDR2 SMNVEV (reference sequence). V dropped 3 bases and J dropped 1; count of bases not matched to a gene: 8. The CDR3 spells CASSLLGTEDNYGYTF. The DNA of the CDR3 is TGTGCCAGCAGTTTGTTAGGGACAGAGGATAACTATGGCTACACCTTC.

The V gene is TRBV7-9, the J gene TRBJ2-3; D is possibly TRBD2 (7 bases). Germline CDR1 and CDR2: SEHNR and FQNEAQ (reference sequence). The CDR3 extends over 16 amino acids. Trimming took 1 base from V and 1 from J, leaving 12 bases between them. The CDR3 is CASSLVGGGRTDTQYF. In DNA, the CDR3 is TGTGCCAGCAGCTTAGTGGGCGGGGGCCGCACAGATACGCAGTATTTT.

This chain uses TRBV2 with TRBJ2-7; TRBD1 might be the D (6 bases). CDR3 length equals 14 residues. The germline V and J ends were trimmed by 6 bases and 0 bases, with 12 bases remaining between them. The germline gives CDR1 SNHLY, CDR2 FYNNEI. CDR3 DNA sequence: TGTGCCAGCAGGGACAGTCTTAGCTCCTACGAGCAGTACTTC. Translating it yields CASRDSLSSYEQYF.

CDR3 protein: CASSLYRLAGGDASYEQYF. In nucleotides, the CDR3 is TGCGCCAGCAGCCTTTACAGGCTAGCGGGAGGCGATGCTTCCTACGAGCAGTACTTC. The rearrangement uses TRBV4-3 and TRBJ2-7; 11 bases match TRBD2. The CDR3 runs 19 residues. Germline values: CDR1 LGHNA, CDR2 YSLEER. The V and J ends lost 4 bases and 1 base, in that order; junction bases with no gene match: 15.

This chain joins TRBV5-4 and TRBJ1-1; D is unclear. This CDR3 contains 14 residues. Trimming took 0 bases from V and 0 from J, leaving 6 bases between them. Germline lookup yields CDR1 SGHNT and CDR2 YYREEE (reference sequence). The CDR3 coding sequence is TGTGCCAGCAGCTTGGCCTCCATGAACACTGAAGCTTTCTTT. It yields the protein CASSLASMNTEAFF. The complete variable domain, with remaining parts taken from reference TRBV5-4 and TRBJ1-1, reads ETGVTQSPTHLIKTRGQQVTLRCSSQSGHNTVSWYQQALGQGPQFIFQYYREEENGRGNFPPRFSGLQFPNYSSELNVNALELDDSALYLCASSLASMNTEAFFGQGTRLTVV.

The gene calls are TRBV2 and TRBJ2-1, with D tentatively TRBD1 (5 bases). V dropped 7 bases and J dropped 2 bases, with 18 bases sitting between them. Germline V gene sequence: CDR1 SNHLY, CDR2 FYNNEI. This CDR3 is built from 16 residues. The DNA of the CDR3 is TGTGCCAGCATAACTCAGCGTGGGGCTACCTACAATGAGCAGTTCTTC. Amino acid sequence: CASITQRGATYNEQFF. Looking up the rest from reference TRBV2 and TRBJ2-1 gives the full variable domain: EPEVTQTPSHQVTQMGQEVILRCVPISNHLYFYWYRQILGQKVEFLVSFYNNEISEKSEIFDDQFSVERPDGSNFTLKIRSTKLEDSAMYFCASITQRGATYNEQFFGPGTRLTVL.

The rearrangement joins TRBV2 to TRBJ2-5; no clear D. In germline, CDR1 is SNHLY, CDR2 FYNNEI. The CDR3 runs 12 residues. Trimming removed 5 bases at V and 1 base at J, with 5 bases between. CDR3 loop: CASSWAQETQYF. DNA for the CDR3: TGTGCCAGCAGTTGGGCCCAAGAGACCCAGTACTTC.

The chain is built from TRBV5-1 and TRBJ1-1; D is ambiguous. The CDR3 length is 14 residues. The V gene lost 1 base and the J gene lost 0 bases, with 7 bases spanning the gap. Germline V gives CDR1 SGHRS, CDR2 YFSETQ. The CDR3 region has the DNA TGCGCCAGCAGCTTGAGGGCGGTGAACACTGAAGCTTTCTTT. This translates into CASSLRAVNTEAFF.

The CDR3 DNA is TGCGCCAGCGCCCCTGGAGGAGCTAATGAAAAACTGTTTTTT. It encodes CASAPGGANEKLFF. The gene calls are TRBV5-1 and TRBJ1-4; no definite D call. V lost 7 bases and J lost 3, with 13 bases in between. From germline, CDR1 is SGHRS and CDR2 YFSETQ. CDR3 length: 14 amino acids.

This chain uses TRBV5-1 with TRBJ2-1; 8 positions agree with TRBD1. The germline V gene has CDR1 SGHRS and CDR2 YFSETQ. Losses at the gene ends were 4 bases for V and 8 bases for J; bases not matched to a gene: 14. The CDR3 extends over 16 amino acids. The CDR3 DNA sequence: TGCGCCAGCAGCCTGAGAGGGACAGGTAATAGGGATGAGCAGTTCTTC. This encodes CASSLRGTGNRDEQFF. Full variable domain (remainder filled in from reference TRBV5-1 and TRBJ2-1): KAGVTQTPRYLIKTRGQQVTLSCSPISGHRSVSWYQQTPGQGLQFLFEYFSETQRNKGNFPGRFSGRQFSNSRSEMNVSTLELGDSALYLCASSLRGTGNRDEQFFGPGTRLTVL.

The count of this clone is one. This rearrangement joins TRBV7-2 to TRBJ1-3; D is unclear. V lost 3 bases and J 1 base, leaving 7 bases between the germline ends. This CDR3 is built from 14 residues. CDR1 SGHTA and CDR2 FQGNSA come from the germline V gene. CDR3: CASSFRWSGNTIYF. CDR3 coding DNA: TGTGCCAGCAGCTTCCGTTGGTCTGGAAACACCATATATTTT.

The chain couples TRBV18 to TRBJ2-1; D is possibly TRBD1 or TRBD2 (5 bases each). CDR3 length: 15 residues. CDR1 and CDR2 from the germline V gene are KGHSH and LQKENI. V was shortened by 2 bases and J by 9 bases, with 17 bases between the two germline ends. The CDR3 is CASSPSANGAREQFF. In DNA, the CDR3 is TGTGCCAGCTCACCAAGCGCAAACGGGGCGCGTGAGCAGTTCTTC.

This chain links TRBV11-2 with TRBJ2-1; TRBD1 is a possible D gene (5 bases). Trimming stripped 9 bases from V and 4 bases from J, with 13 bases between. Germline CDR1 reads SGHAT; CDR2 reads FQNNGV. CDR3 length equals 13 residues. For the CDR3, the DNA is TGTGCCAGTGGGGCTACGAATTACAATGAGCAGTTCTTC. The encoded protein is CASGATNYNEQFF.

The V gene is TRBV7-8, the J gene TRBJ2-3, with TRBD2 identical over 9 bases. Germline CDR1 SGHVS, CDR2 FQNEAQ. CDR3 length equals 16 residues. V dropped 6 bases and J dropped 4; count of bases not matched to a gene: 11. CDR3 loop: CASSMFKRGAADTQYF. CDR3 DNA: TGTGCCAGCAGTATGTTTAAGCGGGGGGCGGCAGATACGCAGTATTTT.

The genes are TRBV7-3 and TRBJ2-7; D possibly corresponds to TRBD1 (5 bases). Germline CDR1 is SGHTA and CDR2 is FQGTGA. V lost 5 bases to trimming and J lost 3 bases, with 20 bases between them. This CDR3 comprises 16 residues. In nucleotides, the CDR3 is TGTGCCAGCAGCCAGCAGGGTTCAACCCTATGCTACGAGCAGTACTTC. Its protein product is CASSQQGSTLCYEQYF.